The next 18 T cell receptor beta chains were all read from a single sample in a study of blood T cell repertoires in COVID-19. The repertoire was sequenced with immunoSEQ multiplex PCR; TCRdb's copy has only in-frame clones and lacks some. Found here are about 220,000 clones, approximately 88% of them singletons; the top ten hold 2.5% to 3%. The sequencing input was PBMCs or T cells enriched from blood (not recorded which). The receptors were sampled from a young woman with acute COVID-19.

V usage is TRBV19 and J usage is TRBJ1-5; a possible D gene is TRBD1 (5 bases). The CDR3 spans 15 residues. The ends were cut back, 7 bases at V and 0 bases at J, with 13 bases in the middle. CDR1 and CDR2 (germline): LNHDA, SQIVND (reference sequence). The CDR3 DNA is TGTGCCAGTACCCCATGGGGGGATAGCAATCAGCCCCAGCATTTT. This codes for CASTPWGDSNQPQHF.

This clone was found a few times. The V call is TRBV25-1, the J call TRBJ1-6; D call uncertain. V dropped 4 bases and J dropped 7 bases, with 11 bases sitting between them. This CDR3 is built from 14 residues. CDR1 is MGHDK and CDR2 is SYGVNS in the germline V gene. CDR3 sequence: CASSGAEGNSPLHF. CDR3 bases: TGTGCCAGCAGTGGGGCCGAAGGAAATTCACCCCTCCACTTT.

CDR3 sequence: CASAKGTLSGELFF. CDR3 DNA sequence: TGTGCCAGCGCTAAAGGGACATTATCCGGGGAGCTGTTTTTT. The rearrangement joins TRBV21-1 to TRBJ2-2; whether TRBD1, the table's D call, matches the DNA was not checked. TRBV21-1 is a documented pseudogene. This CDR3 spans 14 amino acids.

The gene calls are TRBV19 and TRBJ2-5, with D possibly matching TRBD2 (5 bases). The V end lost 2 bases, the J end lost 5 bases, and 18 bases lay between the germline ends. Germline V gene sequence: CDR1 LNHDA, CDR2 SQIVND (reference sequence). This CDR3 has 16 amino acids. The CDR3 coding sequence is TGTGCCAGTAGTATAATCAGCACTCCAACTAGGGAGACCCAGTACTTC. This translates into CASSIISTPTRETQYF.

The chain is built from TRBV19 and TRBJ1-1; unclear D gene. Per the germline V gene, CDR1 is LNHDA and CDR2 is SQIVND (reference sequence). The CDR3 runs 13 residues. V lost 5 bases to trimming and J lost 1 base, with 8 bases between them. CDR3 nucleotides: TGTGCCAGTAGTGGGGAGGGGAACACTGAAGCTTTCTTT. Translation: CASSGEGNTEAFF.

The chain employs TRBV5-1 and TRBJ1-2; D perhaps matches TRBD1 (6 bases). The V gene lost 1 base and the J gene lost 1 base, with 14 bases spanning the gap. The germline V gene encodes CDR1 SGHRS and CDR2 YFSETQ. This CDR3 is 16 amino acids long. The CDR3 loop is CASSLSGGRVNYGYTF. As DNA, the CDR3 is TGCGCCAGCAGCTTGTCCGGGGGGCGAGTTAACTATGGCTACACCTTC.

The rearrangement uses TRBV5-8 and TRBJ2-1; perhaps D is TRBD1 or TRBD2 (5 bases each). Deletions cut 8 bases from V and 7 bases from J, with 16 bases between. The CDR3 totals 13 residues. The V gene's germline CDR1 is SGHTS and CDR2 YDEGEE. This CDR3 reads CARSLGRQNEQFF. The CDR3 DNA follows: TGTGCCAGGAGCCTGGGACGACAGAATGAGCAGTTCTTC.

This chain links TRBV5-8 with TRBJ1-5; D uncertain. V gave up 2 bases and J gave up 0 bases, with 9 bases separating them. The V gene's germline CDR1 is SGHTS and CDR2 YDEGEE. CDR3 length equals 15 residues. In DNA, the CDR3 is TGTGCCAGCAGCTTCCCTTTCTATAGCAATCAGCCCCAGCATTTT. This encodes CASSFPFYSNQPQHF.

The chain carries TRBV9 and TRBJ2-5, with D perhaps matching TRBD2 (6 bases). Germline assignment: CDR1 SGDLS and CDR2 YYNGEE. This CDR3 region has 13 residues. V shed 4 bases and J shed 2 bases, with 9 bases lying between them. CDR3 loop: CASSPREQETQYF. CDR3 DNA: TGTGCCAGCAGCCCCCGGGAGCAAGAGACCCAGTACTTC. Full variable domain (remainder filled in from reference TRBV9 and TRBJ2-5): DSGVTQTPKHLITATGQRVTLRCSPRSGDLSVYWYQQSLDQGLQFLIQYYNGEERAKGNILERFSAQQFPDLHSELNLSSLELGDSALYFCASSPREQETQYFGPGTRLLVL.

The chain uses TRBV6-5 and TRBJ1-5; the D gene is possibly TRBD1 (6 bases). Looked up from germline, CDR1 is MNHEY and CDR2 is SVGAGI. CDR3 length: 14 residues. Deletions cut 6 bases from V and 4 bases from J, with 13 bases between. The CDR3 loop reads CASSRDNKNQPQHF. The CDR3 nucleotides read TGTGCCAGCAGCCGGGACAATAAAAATCAGCCCCAGCATTTT.

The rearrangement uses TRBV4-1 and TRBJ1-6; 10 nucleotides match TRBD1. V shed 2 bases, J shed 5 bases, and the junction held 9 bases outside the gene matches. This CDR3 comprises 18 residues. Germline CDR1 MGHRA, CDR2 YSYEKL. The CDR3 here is CASSQLPGTGDDNSPLHF. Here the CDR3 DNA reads TGCGCCAGCAGCCAACTGCCCGGGACAGGGGACGATAATTCACCCCTCCACTTT.

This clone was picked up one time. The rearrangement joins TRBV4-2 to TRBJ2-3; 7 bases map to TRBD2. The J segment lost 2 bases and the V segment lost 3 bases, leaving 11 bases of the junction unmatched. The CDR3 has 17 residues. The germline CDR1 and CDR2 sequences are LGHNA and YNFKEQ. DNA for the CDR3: TGTGCCAGCAGCCAGGAACTAAGCGGGGAGGCCACAGATACGCAGTATTTT. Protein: CASSQELSGEATDTQYF.

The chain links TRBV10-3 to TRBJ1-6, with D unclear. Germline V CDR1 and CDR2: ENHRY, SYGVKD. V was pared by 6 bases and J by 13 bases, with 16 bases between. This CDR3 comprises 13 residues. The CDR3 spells CAIRAFEIEPLHF. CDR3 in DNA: TGTGCCATCAGAGCCTTCGAAATCGAGCCCCTCCACTTT.

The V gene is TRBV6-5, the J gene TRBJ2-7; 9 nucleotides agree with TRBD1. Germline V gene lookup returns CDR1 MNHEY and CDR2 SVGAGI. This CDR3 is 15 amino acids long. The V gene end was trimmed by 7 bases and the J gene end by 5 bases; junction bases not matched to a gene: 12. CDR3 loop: CASTPTGGDTHEQYF. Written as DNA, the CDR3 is TGTGCCAGCACTCCCACAGGGGGCGACACCCACGAGCAGTACTTC.

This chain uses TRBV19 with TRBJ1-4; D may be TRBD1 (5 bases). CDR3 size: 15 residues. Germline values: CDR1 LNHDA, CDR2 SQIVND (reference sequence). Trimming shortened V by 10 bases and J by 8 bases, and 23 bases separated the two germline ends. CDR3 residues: CATRAGRGTEEKLFF. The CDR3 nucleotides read TGTGCCACCCGAGCGGGAAGGGGTACTGAAGAAAAACTGTTTTTT. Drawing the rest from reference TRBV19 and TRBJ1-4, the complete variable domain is DGGITQSPKYLFRKEGQNVTLSCEQNLNHDAMYWYRQDPGQGLRLIYYSQIVNDFQKGDIAEGYSVSREKKESFPLTVTSAQKNPTAFYLCATRAGRGTEEKLFFGSGTQLSVL.

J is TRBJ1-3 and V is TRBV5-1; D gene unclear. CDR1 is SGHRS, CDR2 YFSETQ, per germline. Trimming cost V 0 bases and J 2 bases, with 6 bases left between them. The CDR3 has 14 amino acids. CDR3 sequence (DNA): TGCGCCAGCAGCTTGGACAGTACTGGAAACACCATATATTTT. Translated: CASSLDSTGNTIYF.

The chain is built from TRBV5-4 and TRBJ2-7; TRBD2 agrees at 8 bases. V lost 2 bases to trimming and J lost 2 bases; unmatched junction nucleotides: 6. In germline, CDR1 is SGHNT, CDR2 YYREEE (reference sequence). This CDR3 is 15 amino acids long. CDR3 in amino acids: CASSFDGGGTYEQYF. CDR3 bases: TGTGCCAGCAGCTTCGACGGGGGGGGCACCTACGAGCAGTACTTC.

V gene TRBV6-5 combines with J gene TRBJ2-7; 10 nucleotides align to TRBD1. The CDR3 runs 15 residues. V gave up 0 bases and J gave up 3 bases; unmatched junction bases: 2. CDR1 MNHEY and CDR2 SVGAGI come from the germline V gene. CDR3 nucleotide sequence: TGTGCCAGCAGTTACTCGGGGACAGGGGACTACGAGCAGTACTTC. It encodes CASSYSGTGDYEQYF.